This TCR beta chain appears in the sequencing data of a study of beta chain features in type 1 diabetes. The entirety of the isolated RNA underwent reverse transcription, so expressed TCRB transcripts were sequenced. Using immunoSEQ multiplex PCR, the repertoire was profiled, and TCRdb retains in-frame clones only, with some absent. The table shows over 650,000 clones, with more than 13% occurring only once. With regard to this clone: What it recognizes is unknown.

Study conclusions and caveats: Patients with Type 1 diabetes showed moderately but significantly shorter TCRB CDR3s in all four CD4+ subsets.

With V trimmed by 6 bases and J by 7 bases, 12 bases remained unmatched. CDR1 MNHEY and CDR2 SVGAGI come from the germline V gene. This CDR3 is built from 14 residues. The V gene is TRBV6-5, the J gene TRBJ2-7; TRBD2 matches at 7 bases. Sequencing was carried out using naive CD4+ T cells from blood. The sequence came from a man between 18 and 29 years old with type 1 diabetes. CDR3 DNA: TGTGCCAGCAGCCCAGAACCCGCGGGGGAGGAGCAGTACTTC. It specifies CASSPEPAGEEQYF.